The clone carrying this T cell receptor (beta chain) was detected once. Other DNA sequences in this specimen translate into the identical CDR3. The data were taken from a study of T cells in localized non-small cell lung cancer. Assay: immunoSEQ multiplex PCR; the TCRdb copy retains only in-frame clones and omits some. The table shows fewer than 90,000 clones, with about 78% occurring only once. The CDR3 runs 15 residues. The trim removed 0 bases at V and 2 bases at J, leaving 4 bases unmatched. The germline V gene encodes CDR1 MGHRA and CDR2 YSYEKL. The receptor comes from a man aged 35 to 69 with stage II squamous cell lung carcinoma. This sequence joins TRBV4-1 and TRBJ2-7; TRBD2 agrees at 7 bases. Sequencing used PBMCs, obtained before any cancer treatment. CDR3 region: CASSQDPSGAYEQYF. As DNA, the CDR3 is TGCGCCAGCAGCCAAGATCCGAGCGGGGCCTACGAGCAGTACTTC.